Listed here is a single T cell receptor beta chain. The sample is drawn from a study of blood T cell repertoires in COVID-19. In the study overall: Acute and convalescent COVID-19 samples came from the United States, Italy and Spain. The analysed material was cDNA or gDNA that came from T cells, B-cell-depleted T cells, or PBMCs.

V was pared by 1 base and J by 4 bases, with 7 bases between. Germline-derived CDR1 and CDR2 are SGHTA and FQGTGA. CDR3 length: 13 amino acids. Original methodology: Estimation of nucleated cell counts relied on the amplification of reference gene primers. Sequencing was performed with immunoSEQ multiplex PCR; in TCRdb, only in-frame clones are kept and a portion is missing. V, J and clone size are taken as reported in that table, and D and trimming were inferred from the DNA itself. The sample holds 90,000 to 120,000 clones, about 89% seen once. The sample was peripheral blood. The receptor's source is a man aged 55 to 70 with acute or convalescent COVID-19. This sequence joins TRBV7-3 and TRBJ1-1; no reliable D call. The CDR3 DNA reads TGTGCCAGCAGCTTAAAGTTTAGCACTGAAGCTTTCTTT. Its translation is CASSLKFSTEAFF.